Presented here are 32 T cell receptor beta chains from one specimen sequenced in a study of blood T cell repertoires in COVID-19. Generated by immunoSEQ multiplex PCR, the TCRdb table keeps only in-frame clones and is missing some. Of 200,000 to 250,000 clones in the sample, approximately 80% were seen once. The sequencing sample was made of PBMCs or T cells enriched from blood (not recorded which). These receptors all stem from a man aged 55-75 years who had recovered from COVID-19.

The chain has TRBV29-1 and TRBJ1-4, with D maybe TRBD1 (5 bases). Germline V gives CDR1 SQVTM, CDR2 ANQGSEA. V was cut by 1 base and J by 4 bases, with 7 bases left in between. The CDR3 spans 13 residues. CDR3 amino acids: CSVEGQGNEKLFF. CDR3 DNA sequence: TGCAGCGTTGAAGGCCAGGGTAATGAAAAACTGTTTTTT.

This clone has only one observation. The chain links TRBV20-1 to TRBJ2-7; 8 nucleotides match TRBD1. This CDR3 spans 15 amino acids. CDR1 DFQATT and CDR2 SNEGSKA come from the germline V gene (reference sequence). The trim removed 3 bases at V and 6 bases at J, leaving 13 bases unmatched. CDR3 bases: TGCAGTGCTAGTGAAGTCAGGGGGCGCGGGGCCGAGCAGTACTTC. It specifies CSASEVRGRGAEQYF.

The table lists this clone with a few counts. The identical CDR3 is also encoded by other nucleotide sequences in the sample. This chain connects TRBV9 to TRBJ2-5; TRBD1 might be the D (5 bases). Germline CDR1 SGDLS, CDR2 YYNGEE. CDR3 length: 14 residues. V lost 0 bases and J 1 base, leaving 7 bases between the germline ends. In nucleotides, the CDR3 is TGTGCCAGCAGCGTAGGCGACAGCCAAGAGACCCAGTACTTC. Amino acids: CASSVGDSQETQYF.

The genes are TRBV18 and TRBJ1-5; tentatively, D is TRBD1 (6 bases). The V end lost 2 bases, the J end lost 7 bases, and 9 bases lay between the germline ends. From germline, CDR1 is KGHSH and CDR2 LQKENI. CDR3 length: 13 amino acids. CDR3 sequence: CASSPAQGQPQHF. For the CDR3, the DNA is TGTGCCAGCTCACCAGCACAGGGCCAGCCCCAGCATTTT. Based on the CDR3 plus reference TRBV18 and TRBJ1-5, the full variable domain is NAGVMQNPRHLVRRRGQEARLRCSPMKGHSHVYWYRQLPEEGLKFMVYLQKENIIDESGMPKERFSAEFPKEGPSILRIQQVVRGDSAAYFCASSPAQGQPQHFGDGTRLSIL.

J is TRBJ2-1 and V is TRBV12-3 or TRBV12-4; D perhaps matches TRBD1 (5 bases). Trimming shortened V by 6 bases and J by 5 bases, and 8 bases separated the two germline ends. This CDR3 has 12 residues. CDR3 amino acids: CASRETDNEQFF. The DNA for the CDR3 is TGTGCCAGCAGGGAGACAGACAATGAGCAGTTCTTC.

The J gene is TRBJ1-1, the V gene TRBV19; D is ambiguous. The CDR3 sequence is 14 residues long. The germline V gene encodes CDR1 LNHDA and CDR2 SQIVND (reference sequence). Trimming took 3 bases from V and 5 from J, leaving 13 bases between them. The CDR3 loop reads CASSMEGGWTEAFF. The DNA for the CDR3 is TGTGCCAGTAGTATGGAGGGAGGGTGGACTGAAGCTTTCTTT.

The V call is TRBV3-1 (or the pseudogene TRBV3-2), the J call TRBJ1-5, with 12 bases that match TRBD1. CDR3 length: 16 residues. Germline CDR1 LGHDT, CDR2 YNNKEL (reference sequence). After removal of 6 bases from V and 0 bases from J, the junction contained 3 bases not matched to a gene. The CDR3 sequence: CASSQGQGASNQPQHF. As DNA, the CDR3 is TGTGCCAGCAGTCAGGGACAGGGGGCTAGCAATCAGCCCCAGCATTTT.

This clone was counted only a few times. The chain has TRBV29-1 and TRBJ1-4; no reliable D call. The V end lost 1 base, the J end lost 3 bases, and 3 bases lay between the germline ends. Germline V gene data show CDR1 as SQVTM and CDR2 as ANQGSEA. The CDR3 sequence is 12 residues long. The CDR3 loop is CSVEAANEKLFF. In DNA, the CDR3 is TGCAGCGTTGAAGCGGCTAATGAAAAACTGTTTTTT. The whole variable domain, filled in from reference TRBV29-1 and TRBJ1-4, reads SAVISQKPSRDICQRGTSLTIQCQVDSQVTMMFWYRQQPGQSLTLIATANQGSEATYESGFVIDKFPISRPNLTFSTLTVSNMSPEDSSIYLCSVEAANEKLFFGSGTQLSVL.

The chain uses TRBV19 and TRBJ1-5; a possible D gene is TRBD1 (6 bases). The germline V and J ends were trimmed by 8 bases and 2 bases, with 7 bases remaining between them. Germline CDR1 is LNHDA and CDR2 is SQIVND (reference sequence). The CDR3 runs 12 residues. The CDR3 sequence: CASHRGNQPQHF. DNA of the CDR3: TGTGCCAGTCACAGGGGCAATCAGCCCCAGCATTTT. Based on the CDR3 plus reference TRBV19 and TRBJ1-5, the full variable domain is DGGITQSPKYLFRKEGQNVTLSCEQNLNHDAMYWYRQDPGQGLRLIYYSQIVNDFQKGDIAEGYSVSREKKESFPLTVTSAQKNPTAFYLCASHRGNQPQHFGDGTRLSIL.

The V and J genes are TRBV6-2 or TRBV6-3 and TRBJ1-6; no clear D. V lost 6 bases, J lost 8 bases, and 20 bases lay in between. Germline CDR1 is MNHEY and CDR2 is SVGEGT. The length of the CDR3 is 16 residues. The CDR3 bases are TGTGCCAGCAGCCCAGTTACAGCCCGGGGAGATTCACCCCTCCACTTT. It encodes CASSPVTARGDSPLHF.

The CDR3: CASSVGQGAISGNTIYF. The CDR3 nucleotides are TGTGCCAGCAGCGTAGGGCAGGGTGCTATCTCTGGAAACACCATATATTTT. J is TRBJ1-3 and V is TRBV9; perhaps TRBD1 as D (5 bases). V was cut by 0 bases and J by 0 bases, with 13 bases left in between. Germline lookup yields CDR1 SGDLS and CDR2 YYNGEE. The length of the CDR3 is 17 residues.

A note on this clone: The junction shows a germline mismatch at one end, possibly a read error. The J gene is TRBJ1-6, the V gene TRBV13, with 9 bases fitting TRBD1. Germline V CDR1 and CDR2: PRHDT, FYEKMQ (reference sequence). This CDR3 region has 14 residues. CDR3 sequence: CASSLGTGNSPLHF. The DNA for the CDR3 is TGTGCCAGCAGCCTAGGGACAGGGAATTCACCCCTCCACTTT.

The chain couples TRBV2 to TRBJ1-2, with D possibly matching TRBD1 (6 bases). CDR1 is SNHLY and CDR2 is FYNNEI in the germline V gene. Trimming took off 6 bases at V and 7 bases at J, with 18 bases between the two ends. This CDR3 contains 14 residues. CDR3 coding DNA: TGTGCCAGCAGCCCGGACAGATTGGTTCTTGGCTACACCTTC. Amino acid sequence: CASSPDRLVLGYTF. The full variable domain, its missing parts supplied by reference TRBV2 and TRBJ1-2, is EPEVTQTPSHQVTQMGQEVILRCVPISNHLYFYWYRQILGQKVEFLVSFYNNEISEKSEIFDDQFSVERPDGSNFTLKIRSTKLEDSAMYFCASSPDRLVLGYTFGSGTRLTVV.

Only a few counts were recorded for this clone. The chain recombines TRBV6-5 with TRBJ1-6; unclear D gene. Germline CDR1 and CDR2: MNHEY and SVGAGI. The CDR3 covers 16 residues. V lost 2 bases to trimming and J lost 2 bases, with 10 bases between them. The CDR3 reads CASSYTIEAYNSPLHF. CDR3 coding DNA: TGTGCCAGCAGTTACACAATTGAGGCCTATAATTCACCCCTCCACTTT.

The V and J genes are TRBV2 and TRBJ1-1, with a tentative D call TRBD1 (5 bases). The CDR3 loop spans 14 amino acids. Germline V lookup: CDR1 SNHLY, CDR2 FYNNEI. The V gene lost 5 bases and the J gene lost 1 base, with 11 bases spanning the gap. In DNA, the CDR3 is TGTGCCAGCAGTTCCAGGGATCAGAACACTGAAGCTTTCTTT. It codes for CASSSRDQNTEAFF.

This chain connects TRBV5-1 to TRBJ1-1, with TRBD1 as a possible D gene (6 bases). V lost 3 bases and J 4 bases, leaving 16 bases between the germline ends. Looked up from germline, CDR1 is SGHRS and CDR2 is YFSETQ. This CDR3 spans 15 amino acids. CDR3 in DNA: TGCGCCAGCAGCTCAAGCCCACAGGGAGCCACTGAAGCTTTCTTT. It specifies CASSSSPQGATEAFF.

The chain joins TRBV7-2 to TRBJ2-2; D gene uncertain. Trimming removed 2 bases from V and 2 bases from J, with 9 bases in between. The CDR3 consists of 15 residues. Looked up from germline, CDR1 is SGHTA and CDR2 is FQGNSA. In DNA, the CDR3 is TGTGCCAGCAGCTTACCCGGTATCAACACCGGGGAGCTGTTTTTT. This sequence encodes CASSLPGINTGELFF. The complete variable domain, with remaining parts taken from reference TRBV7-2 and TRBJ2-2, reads GAGVSQSPSNKVTEKGKDVELRCDPISGHTALYWYRQSLGQGLEFLIYFQGNSAPDKSGLPSDRFSAERTGGSVSTLTIQRTQQEDSAVYLCASSLPGINTGELFFGEGSRLTVL.

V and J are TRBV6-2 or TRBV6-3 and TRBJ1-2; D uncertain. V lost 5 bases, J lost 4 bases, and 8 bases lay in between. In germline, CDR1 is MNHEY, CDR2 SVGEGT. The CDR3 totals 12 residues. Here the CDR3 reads CASSTSLYGYTF. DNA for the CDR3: TGTGCCAGCAGTACGAGCCTCTATGGCTACACCTTC.

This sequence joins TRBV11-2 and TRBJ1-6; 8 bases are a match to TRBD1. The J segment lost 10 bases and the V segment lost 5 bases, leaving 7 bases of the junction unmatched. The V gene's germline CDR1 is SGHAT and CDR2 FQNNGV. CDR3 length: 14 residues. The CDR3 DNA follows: TGTGCCAGCAGCCCGACAGGGGAAGGGTCACCCCTCCACTTT. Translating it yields CASSPTGEGSPLHF.

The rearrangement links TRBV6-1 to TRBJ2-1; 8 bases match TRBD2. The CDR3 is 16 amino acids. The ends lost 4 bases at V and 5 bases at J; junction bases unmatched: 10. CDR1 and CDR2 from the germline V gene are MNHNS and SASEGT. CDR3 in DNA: TGTGCCAGCAGTGTATCCAGGCGGGGGGACAACAATGAGCAGTTCTTC. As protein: CASSVSRRGDNNEQFF.

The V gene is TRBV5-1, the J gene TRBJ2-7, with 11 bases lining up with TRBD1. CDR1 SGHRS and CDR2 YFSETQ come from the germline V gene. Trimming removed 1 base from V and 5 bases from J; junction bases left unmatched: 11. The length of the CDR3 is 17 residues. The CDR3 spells CASSLLGYRTGGHEQYF. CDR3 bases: TGCGCCAGCAGCTTGCTTGGTTACCGGACAGGGGGCCACGAGCAGTACTTC.

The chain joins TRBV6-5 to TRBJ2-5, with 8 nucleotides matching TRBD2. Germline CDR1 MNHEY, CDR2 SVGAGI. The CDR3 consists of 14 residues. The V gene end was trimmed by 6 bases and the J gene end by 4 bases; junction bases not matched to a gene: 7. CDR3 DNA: TGTGCCAGCAGAGAGTACGGGGGGGGAGAGACCCAGTACTTC. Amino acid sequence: CASREYGGGETQYF.

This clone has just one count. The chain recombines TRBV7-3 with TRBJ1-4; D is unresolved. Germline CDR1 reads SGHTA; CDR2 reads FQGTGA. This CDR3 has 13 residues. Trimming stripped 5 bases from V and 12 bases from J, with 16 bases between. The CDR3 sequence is CASSADGAGELFF. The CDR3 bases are TGTGCCAGCAGCGCCGACGGTGCCGGGGAACTGTTTTTT.

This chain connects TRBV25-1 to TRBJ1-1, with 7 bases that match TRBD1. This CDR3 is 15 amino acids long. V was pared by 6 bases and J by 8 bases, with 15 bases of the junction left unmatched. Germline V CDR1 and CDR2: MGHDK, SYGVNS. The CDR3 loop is CASRGETGPAREAFF. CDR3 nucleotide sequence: TGTGCCAGCAGGGGGGAGACAGGGCCCGCCAGGGAAGCTTTCTTT.

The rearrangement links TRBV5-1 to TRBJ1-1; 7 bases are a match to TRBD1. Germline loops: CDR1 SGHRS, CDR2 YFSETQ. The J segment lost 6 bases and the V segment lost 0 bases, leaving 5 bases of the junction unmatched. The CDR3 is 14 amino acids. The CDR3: CASSLATGTAEAFF. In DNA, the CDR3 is TGCGCCAGCAGCTTGGCCACCGGGACAGCTGAAGCTTTCTTT.

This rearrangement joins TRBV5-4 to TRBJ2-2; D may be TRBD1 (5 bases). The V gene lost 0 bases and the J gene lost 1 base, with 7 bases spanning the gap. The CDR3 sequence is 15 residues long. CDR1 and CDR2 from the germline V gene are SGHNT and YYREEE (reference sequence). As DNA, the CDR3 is TGTGCCAGCAGCTTGGGGACATGGAACACCGGGGAGCTGTTTTTT. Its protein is CASSLGTWNTGELFF.

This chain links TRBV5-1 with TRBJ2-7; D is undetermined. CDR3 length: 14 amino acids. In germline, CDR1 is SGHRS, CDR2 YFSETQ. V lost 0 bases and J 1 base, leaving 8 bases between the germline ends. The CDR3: CASSLAAASYEQYF. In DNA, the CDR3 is TGCGCCAGCAGCTTGGCGGCGGCATCCTACGAGCAGTACTTC. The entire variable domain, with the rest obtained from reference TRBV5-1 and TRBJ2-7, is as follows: KAGVTQTPRYLIKTRGQQVTLSCSPISGHRSVSWYQQTPGQGLQFLFEYFSETQRNKGNFPGRFSGRQFSNSRSEMNVSTLELGDSALYLCASSLAAASYEQYFGPGTRLTVT.

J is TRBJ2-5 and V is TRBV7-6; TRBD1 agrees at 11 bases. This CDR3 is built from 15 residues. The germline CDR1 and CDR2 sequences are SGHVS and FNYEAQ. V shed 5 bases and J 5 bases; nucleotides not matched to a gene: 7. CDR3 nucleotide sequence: TGTGCCAGCAGCACGGACAGGGGGCGTAAGGAGACCCAGTACTTC. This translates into CASSTDRGRKETQYF.

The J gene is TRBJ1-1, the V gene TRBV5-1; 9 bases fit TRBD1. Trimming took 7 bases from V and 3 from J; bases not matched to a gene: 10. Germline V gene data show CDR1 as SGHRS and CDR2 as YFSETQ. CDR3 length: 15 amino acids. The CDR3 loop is CASGRTGVRDTEAFF. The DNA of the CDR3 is TGCGCCAGCGGCAGGACAGGGGTACGGGACACTGAAGCTTTCTTT.

CDR3 loop: CASIPGQPQHF. CDR3 sequence (DNA): TGTGCCAGTATCCCCGGGCAGCCCCAGCATTTT. The rearrangement links TRBV19 to TRBJ1-5; D gene ambiguous. Germline-derived CDR1 and CDR2 are LNHDA and SQIVND (reference sequence). Trimming took 7 bases from V and 7 from J, leaving 8 bases between them. The CDR3 covers 11 residues.

The chain's CDR3 is CASSPSTLSSYNSPLHF. The CDR3 coding sequence is TGCGCCAGCAGTCCATCCACCCTGAGCTCCTATAATTCACCCCTCCACTTT. This chain links TRBV4-3 with TRBJ1-6, with D hard to call. Trimming pared 6 bases from V and 0 bases from J, leaving 15 bases between. CDR1 is LGHNA, CDR2 YSLEER, per germline. This CDR3 comprises 17 residues.

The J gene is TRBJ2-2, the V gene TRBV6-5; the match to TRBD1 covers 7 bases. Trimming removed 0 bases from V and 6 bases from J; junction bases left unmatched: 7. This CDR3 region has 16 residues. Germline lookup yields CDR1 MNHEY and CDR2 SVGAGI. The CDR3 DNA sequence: TGTGCCAGCAGTTACTCGACCCAGGGGGTCCCCGGGGAGCTGTTTTTT. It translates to CASSYSTQGVPGELFF.